A selection of T cell receptor beta chains follows, all from one sample in a study of blood T cell repertoires in COVID-19. Assay used: immunoSEQ multiplex PCR; TCRdb lists only in-frame clones, some missing. The table includes more than 200,000 clones, approximately 91% detected once. Sequencing was carried out using peripheral blood. These receptors all come from a woman aged 55-75 years with acute or convalescent COVID-19. CDR3s include the opening cysteine and the closing phenylalanine or tryptophan. A D gene is named only where the DNA matches it firmly. Some rows have no size entry. The others give once, few or many, or a class for an expanded clone.

V gene	CDR3 length	D gene	J gene	clone size	CDR3 protein	CDR3 DNA
TRBV9	16	-	TRBJ2-5	few	CASSVLASGTRETQYF	TGTGCCAGCAGCGTTTTGGCTAGTGGAACCCGAGAGACCCAGTACTTC
TRBV10-3	13	TRBD1	TRBJ1-1	-	CAISRQGNTEAFF	TGTGCCATCAGTCGACAGGGTAACACTGAAGCTTTCTTT
TRBV5-1	14	-	TRBJ2-7	few	CASSLTGISYEQYF	TGCGCCAGCAGCTTGACAGGGATTTCCTACGAGCAGTACTTC
TRBV7-4	11	-	TRBJ1-5	-	CAIRGSQPQHF	TGTGCCATCCGAGGGTCTCAGCCCCAGCATTTT
TRBV9	17	TRBD2	TRBJ2-1	-	CASSTGTSGRAANEQFF	TGTGCCAGCAGCACCGGGACTAGCGGGAGGGCCGCGAATGAGCAGTTCTTC
TRBV5-4	15	TRBD2	TRBJ2-5	-	CASSLRTGGQETQYF	TGTGCCAGCAGCTTGAGGACGGGGGGCCAAGAGACCCAGTACTTC
TRBV21-1	16	-	TRBJ2-6	once	CARLGAGDSGANVLTF	TGTGCCAGGCTGGGGGCCGGGGACTCTGGGGCCAACGTCCTGACTTTC
TRBV7-9	13	TRBD1	TRBJ1-2	-	CASRRRDSYGYTF	TGTGCCAGCAGAAGGAGGGACAGCTATGGCTACACCTTC
TRBV6-5	16	-	TRBJ1-5	-	CASSYSRGQANQPQHF	TGTGCCAGCAGTTACTCGCGTGGGCAGGCCAATCAGCCCCAGCATTTT
TRBV12-3/TRBV12-4	12	-	TRBJ1-1	-	CASSFFGVEAFF	TGTGCCAGCAGTTTTTTTGGAGTTGAAGCTTTCTTT